The 23 T cell receptor gamma chains below all came from one sample that was sequenced in a study of γδ T cells in repeated Plasmodium falciparum infection. Vgamma9/Vdelta2+ and Vdelta2-negative gammadelta T cells were flow-sorted from PBMC for bulk sequencing. TCRdb reran clone calling via CATT on the multiplex PCR reads. The sample includes roughly 27,000 gamma-chain clones, 2.5% to 3.5% of them seen just once. The sample comprised gamma-delta T cells from blood. All receptors come from a pool of human donors (malaria-infected and uninfected, not separated).

This clone was counted at least ten times. This sequence joins TRGV8 and TRGJ1 or TRGJ2. CDR3 size: 12 residues. Germline-derived CDR1 and CDR2 are VENAVY and YDSYNSRV. V was clipped by 5 bases and J by 3 bases; unmatched bases: 4. The CDR3 DNA sequence: TGTGCCACCTGGGTTCCTTATTATAAGAAACTCTTT. Translating it yields CATWVPYYKKLF.

This clone was picked up many times. The TCRdb record carries a much larger clone's protein, which differs from this DNA's translation at residue 9; a read error is the likely cause, and the protein listed here is the DNA translation. The chain recombines TRGV9 with TRGJ1 or TRGJ2. Per germline, CDR1 GITISATS and CDR2 ISYDGTV (reference sequence). Trimming at V came to 3 bases and at J to 6 bases, leaving 14 bases not matched to a gene. This CDR3 is built from 15 residues. The CDR3 region is CALWELDPSCYKKLF. The CDR3 DNA sequence: TGTGCCTTGTGGGAGCTCGACCCTTCTTGTTATAAGAAACTCTTT.

This clone was counted between two and nine times. The TCRdb protein comes from a much larger clone and disagrees with this DNA's translation at residue 13, likely due to a read error; the protein given here is derived from the DNA. The J gene is uncalled and the V gene is TRGV9. The CDR3 sequence is 15 residues long. Germline assignment: CDR1 GITISATS and CDR2 ISYDGTV (reference sequence). CDR3 in amino acids: CALWEVLPWSHKELF. The CDR3 DNA is TGTGCCTTGTGGGAGGTGCTGCCCTGGAGTCATAAGGAACTCTTT.

A remark on this clone: TCRdb's protein for this DNA is that of a much larger clone and differs from the translation at residue 12, likely a read error; the protein shown is the DNA translation. The V gene corresponds to TRGV8; no J gene was called. Germline loops: CDR1 VENAVY, CDR2 YDSYNSRV. The CDR3 covers 14 residues. CDR3 residues: CATWTHTTGWFEIF. CDR3 in DNA: TGTGCCACCTGGACCCATACCACTGGTTGGTTCGAGATATTT.

This clone was detected a few times. With only one base between it and a far larger clone, this is likely a read error. This CDR3 is also generated by other DNA sequences in the sample. The chain couples TRGV2 to TRGJP2. CDR1 is EGSNGY, CDR2 YDSYNSKV, per germline. The CDR3 spans 19 residues. The chain's CDR3 is CATWDGLAITGGSDWIKTF. In DNA form, the CDR3 reads TGCGCCACCTGGGACGGCCTAGCCATTACGGGGGGTAGTGATTGGATCAAGACGTTT.

Many counts were recorded for this clone. V usage is TRGV9 and J usage is TRGJ1 or TRGJ2. This CDR3 has 13 amino acids. V lost 2 bases and J lost 2; bases outside the gene matches: 3. Germline V gene sequence: CDR1 GITISATS, CDR2 ISYDGTV (reference sequence). The CDR3 loop is CALWEAHYYKKLF. DNA for the CDR3: TGTGCCTTGTGGGAGGCTCATTATTATAAGAAACTCTTT.

In the case of this clone: The protein TCRdb lists belongs to a much larger clone and differs from this DNA's translation at residue 15, which points to a read error; the protein shown is made from the DNA. The chain uses TRGV9 and TRGJP. TCRdb supplies no J gene; here it was assigned by aligning the nucleotide sequence to germline. Germline V gives CDR1 GITISATS, CDR2 ISYDGTV (reference sequence). The CDR3 has 18 residues. The CDR3 DNA is TGTGCCTTGTGGGAGACCGCAAGCACGGAGTTGGGCAAAAAAGTCAAGGTATTT. This codes for CALWETASTELGKKVKVF.

This clone was picked up many times. The protein that TCRdb holds for this DNA derives from a much larger clone and differs from the translated DNA at residue 3, which likely indicates a read error; the protein shown here is translated from the DNA. This chain uses TRGV2 with TRGJ1 or TRGJ2. Germline values: CDR1 EGSNGY, CDR2 YDSYNSKV. The CDR3 length is 14 residues. The chain's CDR3 is CAAWDAYVKGFQLF. In DNA, the CDR3 is TGTGCCGCCTGGGACGCATACGTTAAAGGCTTTCAGCTCTTT.

Remarks on this clone: This probably arose from a read error, given a far larger clone one base away. The sample has other DNA sequences that encode this CDR3 too. This sequence joins TRGV9 and TRGJP. TCRdb does not report a J gene; here it was assigned by matching the DNA to germline references. Germline V gene sequence: CDR1 GITISATS, CDR2 ISYDGTV (reference sequence). The CDR3 consists of 17 residues. The CDR3 bases are TGTGCCCTGTGGGAGGTGCGTTGGGAGTTGGGCAAAAAAATCAAGGTATTT. Its translation: CALWEVRWELGKKIKVF.

This clone came up many times. It differs at one base from a far larger clone, so likely a read error. The same CDR3 is also encoded by other DNA sequences in this sample. The V gene call reads TRGV9; no J gene was called. Looked up from germline, CDR1 is GITISATS and CDR2 is ISYDGTV (reference sequence). There are 14 residues in the CDR3. The CDR3 DNA sequence: TGTGCCTTGTGGGAGGGGGCTAGTTATTATAAGAAACTTTTT. It specifies CALWEGASYYKKLF.

This clone has at least ten counts. A read error is the likely source, as a far larger clone sits one nucleotide away. J is TRGJP and V is TRGV9. CDR1 and CDR2 from the germline V gene are GITISATS and ISYDGTV (reference sequence). The CDR3 runs 17 residues. The CDR3 sequence: CALWEVTGELGEKIKVF. CDR3 bases: TGTGCCTTGTGGGAGGTGACTGGTGAGTTGGGCGAAAAAATCAAGGTATTT.

This clone was detected a few times. A far larger clone differs by one base, so this is likely a read error. Other DNA sequences in the same sample also yield this CDR3. The rearrangement uses TRGV9 and TRGJ1 or TRGJ2. TCRdb supplies no J gene; here it was assigned by aligning the nucleotide sequence to germline. CDR3 length equals 13 residues. J lost 10 bases, V lost 2 bases, and 11 bases had no gene match. Germline lookup yields CDR1 GITISATS and CDR2 ISYDGTV (reference sequence). The CDR3 DNA reads TGTGCCTTGTGGGAGGGCTTTGCTTACAAGAAACTCTTT. This gives the protein CALWEGFAYKKLF.

Many counts were recorded for this clone. TCRdb assigns this DNA the protein of a much larger clone, which departs from its translation at residue 3; this likely reflects a read error, and the protein shown comes from translating the DNA. The V call is TRGV3, the J call TRGJ1 or TRGJ2. CDR1 and CDR2 from the germline V gene are VTNTFY and YDVSTARD (reference sequence). The CDR3 is 13 residues long. CDR3 in amino acids: CAAWDRFYYKKLF. CDR3 DNA sequence: TGTGCCGCCTGGGACCGATTTTATTATAAGAAACTCTTT.

This clone appeared a few times. A far larger clone lies a single base away; this is likely a read error. Different DNA sequences within this sample yield the same CDR3. The V gene reported is TRGV9; the J gene is uncalled. CDR3 length equals 18 residues. Looked up from germline, CDR1 is GITISATS and CDR2 is ISYDGTV (reference sequence). Here the CDR3 reads CALWEVQRRGSNYYKKLF. In DNA, the CDR3 is TGTGCCTTGTGGGAGGTGCAACGCCGCGGATCGAATTATTATAAGAAGCTCTTT.

This clone has ten or more counts. This sequence is one base from a far larger clone and is likely a read error. Within the sample, other DNA sequences also encode this same CDR3. CDR3: CALWTLLGKKLF. CDR3 DNA sequence: TGTGCCTTGTGGACCCTTTTGGGTAAGAAACTCTTT. V usage is TRGV9 and J usage is TRGJ1 or TRGJ2. The J gene, missing from TCRdb, was assigned here through DNA to germline matching. The CDR3 sequence is 12 residues long. J gave up 9 bases and V 6 bases, and 11 bases lay outside the gene matches. Germline lookup yields CDR1 GITISATS and CDR2 ISYDGTV (reference sequence).

The table lists this clone with many counts. This sample includes further DNA sequences coding for the same CDR3. This chain links TRGV5 with TRGJ1 or TRGJ2. The CDR3 is made up of 10 amino acids. Germline CDR1 VINAFY, CDR2 YDVSNSKD. V shed 4 bases and J 11 bases; nucleotides not matched to a gene: 5. CDR3 sequence: CATWESEKLF. The CDR3 DNA is TGTGCCACCTGGGAATCGGAGAAACTCTTT.

Details on this clone: This DNA's translation differs at residue 4 from TCRdb's protein, which comes from a much larger clone; a read error is likely, and the protein shown is translated from the DNA. The J segment was not called; the V segment is TRGV9. Germline V gene sequence: CDR1 GITISATS, CDR2 ISYDGTV (reference sequence). The CDR3 is made up of 11 amino acids. CDR3 sequence reads: CALREVGVKLF. The CDR3 DNA reads as TGTGCCTTGCGGGAGGTGGGGGTAAAACTCTTT.

As to this clone: The protein in TCRdb stems from a much larger clone and differs at residue 16 from this DNA's translation, likely a read error; here the protein is translated from the DNA. Called V gene: TRGV9; the J gene was not called. CDR1 GITISATS and CDR2 ISYDGTV come from the germline V gene (reference sequence). This CDR3 comprises 17 residues. In DNA, the CDR3 is TGTGCCTTGTGGGAAGGAAAACAAGAGTTGGGCAAAAAAATCAAGTTATTT. Protein sequence: CALWEGKQELGKKIKLF.

This clone came up many times. A far larger clone is only one base removed, so a read error is likely. Other DNA sequences in this sample translate to the same CDR3. V is TRGV9 and J is TRGJP. This CDR3 is 15 amino acids long. In germline, CDR1 is GITISATS, CDR2 ISYDGTV (reference sequence). Losses at the gene ends were 6 bases for V and 7 bases for J; bases not matched to a gene: 6. The CDR3 loop reads CALWSQELGKKIKVF. CDR3 nucleotides: TGTGCCTTGTGGTCTCAGGAGTTGGGCAAAAAAATCAAGGTATTT.

This clone was observed a few times. This DNA's translation differs at residue 12 from TCRdb's protein, which comes from a much larger clone; a read error is likely, and the protein shown is translated from the DNA. This sequence joins TRGV9 and TRGJP. As TCRdb names no J gene, one was assigned here on the basis of a DNA match to germline. The CDR3 has 15 amino acids. The germline gives CDR1 GITISATS, CDR2 ISYDGTV (reference sequence). CDR3 sequence (DNA): TGTGCCTTGTGGGAGGTGACCTCCGGCAAAAAAACCAAGGTATTT. Protein product: CALWEVTSGKKTKVF.

This clone was detected many times. A read error likely explains why the TCRdb protein, taken from a much larger clone, differs from this DNA's translation at residue 8; the protein shown is translated from the DNA. This same CDR3 is encoded by further DNA sequences in the sample. V usage is TRGV9 and J usage is TRGJP. TCRdb lists no J gene, so it was determined here by aligning the DNA to germline. This CDR3 region has 17 residues. Germline CDR1 is GITISATS and CDR2 is ISYDGTV (reference sequence). J was trimmed by 7 bases and V by 0 bases; bases with no gene match: 6. The CDR3 sequence: CALWEVPSELGKKIKVF. The CDR3 DNA reads TGTGCCTTGTGGGAGGTGCCCTCGGAGTTGGGCAAAAAAATCAAGGTATTT.

A remark on this clone: A read error is likely here: a far larger clone is one base away. Other DNA sequences of this sample code for an identical CDR3. The chain combines TRGV8 with TRGJ1 or TRGJ2. TCRdb is silent on the J gene; assignment here came from matching the DNA to germline. CDR1 and CDR2 (germline): VENAVY, YDSYNSRV. Trimming at V came to 5 bases and at J to 4 bases, leaving 8 bases not matched to a gene. This CDR3 comprises 13 residues. This CDR3 is CATWGPVYYKKLF. CDR3 DNA: TGTGCCACCTGGGGACCTGTATATTATAAGAAACTCTTT.

This clone was seen many times. A read error may explain this, as a much larger clone is one base away. No DNA is shown, since the ends of the CDR3 on it are uncertain; the CDR3 is the one TCRdb lists. The identical CDR3 is also encoded by other nucleotide sequences in the sample. The V gene reported is TRGV9; the J gene is uncalled. Ends included, the CDR3 has 33 residues. Germline V lookup: CDR1 GITISATS, CDR2 ISYDGTV (reference sequence). CDR3 region: CALWEVKRDDIRNSLAVEQHLLSQVSIGRIQHF.